This T cell receptor (beta chain) was recovered during a study of T cell responses to AZD1222 COVID-19 vaccine. The trim removed 1 base at V and 4 bases at J, leaving 12 bases unmatched. CDR3 length equals 18 residues. CDR1 and CDR2 from the germline V gene are SGHTS and YDEGEE. The data were produced by immunoSEQ multiplex PCR, yet TCRdb's version contains in-frame clones alone and is incomplete. The sample lists 140,000 to 150,000 clones, about 90% seen once, with around 7.6% in the top ten. The origin of this receptor is an adult who received the MenACWY meningococcal vaccine as a control. V and J are TRBV5-8 and TRBJ2-7, with 12 bases lining up with TRBD2. The sample in question was peripheral blood, obtained 28 days after the second dose of the MenACWY control vaccine. CDR3 bases: TGTGCCAGCAGCTTGCCGGGGTCCGCTAGCGGGAGGGGGTACGAGCAGTACTTC. Its translation: CASSLPGSASGRGYEQYF.